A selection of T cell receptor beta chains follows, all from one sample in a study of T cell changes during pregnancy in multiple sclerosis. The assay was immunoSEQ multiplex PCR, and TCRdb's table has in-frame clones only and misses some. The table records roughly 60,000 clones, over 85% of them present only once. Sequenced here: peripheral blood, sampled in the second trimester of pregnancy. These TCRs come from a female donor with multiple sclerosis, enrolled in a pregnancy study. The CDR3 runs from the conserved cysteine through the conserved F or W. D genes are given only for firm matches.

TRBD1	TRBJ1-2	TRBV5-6	CASSPEGTGGIYGYTF
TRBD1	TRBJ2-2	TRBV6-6	CASKGRDRAITGELFF
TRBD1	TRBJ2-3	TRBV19	CASSLRQGDTQYF
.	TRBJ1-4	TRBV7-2	CASSSRPDFNEKLFF
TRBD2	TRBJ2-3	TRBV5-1	CASSLAFSGEADTQYF
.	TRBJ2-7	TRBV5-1	CASSTGQWAYEQYF
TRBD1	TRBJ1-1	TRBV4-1	CASSPQGGPEAFF
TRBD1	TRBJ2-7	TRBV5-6	CASSHTGQGFVDEQYF
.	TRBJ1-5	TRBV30	CAWSTQEDQPQHF
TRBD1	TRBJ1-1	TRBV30	CAWSARGSFIRNTEAFF
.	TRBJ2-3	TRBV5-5	CASSLGLGDTQYF
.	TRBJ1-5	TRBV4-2	CASSQEEGNGNQPQHF
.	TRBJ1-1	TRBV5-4	CASSLPPGPEAFF
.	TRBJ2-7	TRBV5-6	CASSYSGEQYF
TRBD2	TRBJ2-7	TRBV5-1	CASSWGGSGYEQYF
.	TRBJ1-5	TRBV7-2	CASSLVSGGQPQHF
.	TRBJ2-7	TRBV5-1	CASSLAASYEQYF
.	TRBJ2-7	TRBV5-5	CASSLGPGGVSYEQYF
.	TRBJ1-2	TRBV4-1	CASRRSGSPEGYTF
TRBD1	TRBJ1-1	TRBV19	CASRRQGLPNTEAFF
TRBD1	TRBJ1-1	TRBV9	CASSFGTAVTEAFF
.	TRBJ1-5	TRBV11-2	CASSLGTKGGQPQHF
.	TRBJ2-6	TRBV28	CASSKTGRGANVLTF
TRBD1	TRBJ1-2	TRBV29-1	CSGWSGTGGSPNYGYTF
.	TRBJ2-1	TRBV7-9	CASSFKLGSYNEQFF
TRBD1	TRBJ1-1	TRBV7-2	CASSSFRDSEAFF
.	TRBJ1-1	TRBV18	CASSPKGPNTEAFF
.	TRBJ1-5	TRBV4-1	CASSQVRNSQNQPQHF
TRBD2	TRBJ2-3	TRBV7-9	CASSLGTSADTQYF
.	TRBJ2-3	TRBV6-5	CASSYSIWTAADTQYF
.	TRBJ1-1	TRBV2	CASRDPTENTEAFF
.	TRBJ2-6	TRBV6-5	CASSYEPSGANVLTF
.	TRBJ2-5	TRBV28	CASSLSIAQETQYF
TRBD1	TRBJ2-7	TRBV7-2	CASSLYRGAYYEQYF
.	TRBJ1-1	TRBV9	CASSVSMNTEAFF
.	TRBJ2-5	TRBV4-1	CASSQDLAKMGRQETQYF